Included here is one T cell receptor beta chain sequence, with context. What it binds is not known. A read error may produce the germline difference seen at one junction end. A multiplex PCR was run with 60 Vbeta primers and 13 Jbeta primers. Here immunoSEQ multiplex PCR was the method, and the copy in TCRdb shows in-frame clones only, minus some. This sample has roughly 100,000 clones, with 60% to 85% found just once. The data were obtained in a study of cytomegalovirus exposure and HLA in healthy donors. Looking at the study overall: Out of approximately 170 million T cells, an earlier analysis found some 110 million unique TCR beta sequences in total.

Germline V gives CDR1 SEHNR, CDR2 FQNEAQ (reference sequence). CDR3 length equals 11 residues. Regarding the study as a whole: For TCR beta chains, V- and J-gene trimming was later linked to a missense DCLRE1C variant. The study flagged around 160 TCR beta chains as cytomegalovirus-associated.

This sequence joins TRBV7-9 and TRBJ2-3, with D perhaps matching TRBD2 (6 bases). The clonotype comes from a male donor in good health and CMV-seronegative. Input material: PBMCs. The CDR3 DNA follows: TGTTCCAGCACCCAGGGAGGAACGCAGTATTTT. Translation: CSSTQGGTQYF.